This note documents a single TCR beta chain sequence. Its specificity is not known. This specimen belongs to a study of shared clonotypes between healthy human individuals. Study observations and caveats: In contrast to clonotypes shared by all four donors, non-shared clonotypes had lower generation probabilities. Naive subsets generally exceeded memory subsets in estimated richness. Naive CD4 clonotypes overlapped across a handful of donors at about 5.3%.

The CDR3 runs 13 residues. The germline gives CDR1 SGHKS, CDR2 YYEKEE (reference sequence). Unmatched junction bases numbered 7, after V lost 3 bases and J lost 10 bases. Genomic DNA per cell subset filled all wells of several immunoSEQ plates. TCRdb's copy holds only in-frame clones and misses some; the assay was immunoSEQ multiplex PCR. Found here are roughly 640,000 clones, around 67% of them singletons; the top ten hold about 1.7%. The chain links TRBV5-5 to TRBJ1-1; 9 bases map to TRBD1. This sequence originates from a woman aged 25 to 39 in good health. Sequenced material: memory CD4+ T cells sorted from blood. The subset was: CD45RA-negative fraction. CDR3 sequence: CASSYTQGAGAFF. The CDR3 bases are TGTGCCAGCAGCTACACACAGGGGGCTGGAGCTTTCTTT.